The T cell receptor (beta chain) described here comes from a study of type 1 regulatory T cells. Study context: This in vitro CD4 product, T-allo10, is enriched for Tr1 cells and alloantigen-specific.

T-allo10 cells from the graft donor were described as anergic, host-alloantigen-specific, and alloantigen-specific suppressors. One entry per CDR3 protein results from TCRdb running MiXCR on the reads. The repertoire holds some 25,000 distinct CDR3 sequences, with roughly 72% as singletons. Trimming cost V 0 bases and J 1 base, with 17 bases left between them. Germline V lookup: CDR1 MNHEY, CDR2 SVGEGT. The CDR3 sequence is 18 residues long. In regard to this clonotype: Its target is not known.

This TCR came from a human donor in good health. The chain uses TRBV6-2 or TRBV6-3 and TRBJ2-3, with D tentatively TRBD1 (6 bases). Material for sequencing was cultured T cells, either the whole culture or a sorted T cell fraction (not recorded which). The subset: Tr1-enriched cell product generated in vitro against host alloantigens. CDR3 in amino acids: CASSYSNFRGHRTDTQYF. As DNA, the CDR3 is TGTGCCAGCAGTTACTCGAATTTCAGGGGACACCGCACAGATACGCAGTATTTT.